This TCR beta chain was identified during a study of shared clonotypes between healthy human individuals. Whole-study context: The composition of the donors was a couple of women and a few men aged 18 to 49.

Profiled with immunoSEQ multiplex PCR; TCRdb holds only in-frame clones, not every one. The table includes fewer than 1.8 million clones, approximately 98.5% detected once. V shed 7 bases and J 5 bases; nucleotides not matched to a gene: 10. The CDR3 extends over 15 amino acids. Germline lookup yields CDR1 MRHNA and CDR2 SNTAGT. Sequences were obtained from naive CD4+ T cells sorted from blood. Noted subset: CD45RA+ positively selected. The rearrangement links TRBV6-4 to TRBJ1-2; 10 bases map to TRBD1. The sequence was obtained from a man aged 25 to 45 in good health. Here the CDR3 reads CASKPGQGTTYGYTF. Written as DNA, the CDR3 is TGTGCCAGCAAACCGGGACAGGGGACGACGTATGGCTACACCTTC.